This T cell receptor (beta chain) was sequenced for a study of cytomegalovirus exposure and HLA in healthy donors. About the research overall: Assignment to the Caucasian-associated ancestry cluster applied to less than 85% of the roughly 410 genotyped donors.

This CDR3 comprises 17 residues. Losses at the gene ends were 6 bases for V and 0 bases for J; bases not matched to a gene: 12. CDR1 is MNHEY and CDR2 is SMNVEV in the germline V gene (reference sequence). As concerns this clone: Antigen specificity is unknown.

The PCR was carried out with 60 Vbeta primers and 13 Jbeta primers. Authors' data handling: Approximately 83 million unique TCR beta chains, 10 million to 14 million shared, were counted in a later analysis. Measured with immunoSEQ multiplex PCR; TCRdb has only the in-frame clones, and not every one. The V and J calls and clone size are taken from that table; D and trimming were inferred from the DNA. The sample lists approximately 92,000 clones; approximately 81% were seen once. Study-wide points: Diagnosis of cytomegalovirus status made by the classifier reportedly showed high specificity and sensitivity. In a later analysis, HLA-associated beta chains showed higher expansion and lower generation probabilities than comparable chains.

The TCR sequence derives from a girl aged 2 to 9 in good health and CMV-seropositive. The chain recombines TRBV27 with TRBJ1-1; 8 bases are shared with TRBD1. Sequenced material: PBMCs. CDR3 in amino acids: CASRLRRTGTLNTEAFF. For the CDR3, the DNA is TGTGCCAGCAGGCTCCGTCGGACAGGGACGTTGAACACTGAAGCTTTCTTT.